This T cell receptor (beta chain) emerged from a study of tumor-infiltrating lymphocytes in primary liver carcinoma. Study conclusions and caveats: Lesser overlap characterized tumor-adjacent and tumor-blood pairs relative to tumor region pairs. Blood had a significantly lower top-250-clone fraction than tumors did (p = 0.039). Only about 8-25% of top clones occurred in every one of the five tumor regions.

DNA and RNA were both co-extracted from approximately 20-30 mg of bulk tissue that had not been sorted. Chronic HBV infection affected patients, none of whom had received treatment. Germline loops: CDR1 SGHNT, CDR2 YENEEA. The CDR3 contains 15 residues. Remarks on this clonotype: Its matching antigen is unknown. Germline is not matched at one junction end, which may reflect a read error.

TCR beta cDNA came from approximately 540 ng total RNA, primed with a constant-region primer. Sequencing libraries for TCR beta derived from three nested multiplex PCR rounds that used slightly modified ARM-PCR. Researchers ran the first two PCR rounds for approximately 10 cycles each with TRBV1-TRBV30 forward primers and a C-beta reverse primer. TCRdb reanalysed the multiplex PCR reads using MiXCR and keeps one entry per CDR3 protein. The sample yields fewer than 150,000 distinct CDR3 sequences, 55% to 75% seen once. The sequence derives from a woman aged 55-70 years with primary liver carcinoma and hepatitis B virus infection. The rearrangement joins TRBV11-3 to TRBJ2-3; the match to TRBD2 covers 7 bases. The material sequenced was liver tumor tissue from sampling region 1. Subset: tumor region T1, superior pole. The CDR3 DNA follows: TGTGCCAGCAGCGGCCAACTAGCGACTTTGGATTCGCAATATTTT. The encoded protein is CASSGQLATLDSQYF.